The 16 T cell receptor beta chains given below trace back to one sample, sequenced in a study of T cells in Graves' hyperthyroidism and ophthalmopathy. Amplification of TCR beta CDR3 regions was performed using RNA transcripts as template. RT-PCR in the first round (using the HTBI primer set) targeted the TCR CDR3. TCRdb used MiXCR to reprocess the multiplex PCR reads, holding one entry per CDR3 protein. This sample yields hundreds of thousands of distinct CDR3 sequences, of which about 15% are seen a single time; about 13% belongs to the top ten. The sequenced sample consisted of blood. Receptor source: a young man with Graves' ophthalmopathy.

In this sample, this clonotype turned up a few times. This chain connects TRBV20-1 to TRBJ2-3; D unresolved. Germline assignment: CDR1 DFQATT and CDR2 SNEGSKA (reference sequence). This CDR3 comprises 13 residues. With 2 bases removed from V and 3 bases from J, the gap between germline ends came to 9 bases. The CDR3: CSARSSLTDTQYF. The CDR3 coding sequence is TGCAGTGCTAGAAGCTCGTTAACAGATACGCAGTATTTT.

In this sample, this clonotype turned up many times. This chain links TRBV12-3 or TRBV12-4 with TRBJ2-1; 7 bases agree with TRBD1. Trimming removed 6 bases from V and 10 bases from J; junction bases left unmatched: 12. The CDR3 spans 14 residues. CDR3 DNA sequence: TGTGCCAGCAGATCCGACAGGGTCAGGTGGGAGCAGTTCTTC. Encoded protein: CASRSDRVRWEQFF.

This clonotype has ten or more counts. The chain recombines TRBV6-1 with TRBJ1-1, with D perhaps TRBD1 (5 bases). The CDR3 consists of 13 residues. Trimming shortened V by 6 bases and J by 3 bases, and 11 bases separated the two germline ends. From germline, CDR1 is MNHNS and CDR2 SASEGT. The DNA of the CDR3 is TGTGCCAGCAGGGAGGGGTGGTACACTGAAGCTTTCTTT. It translates to CASREGWYTEAFF.

This clonotype occurred many times. The CDR3 reads CASSLRAGTSKYF. CDR3 nucleotides: TGTGCCAGCAGTTTGAGGGCCGGGACTAGCAAGTATTTT. This chain links TRBV12-3 or TRBV12-4 with TRBJ2-3, with TRBD2 matching 9 bases. This CDR3 region has 13 residues. The V and J ends lost 3 bases and 13 bases, in that order; junction bases with no gene match: 8.

There are many counts of this clonotype. The gene calls are TRBV30 and TRBJ1-4, with unresolved D. Trimming took 0 bases from V and 8 from J, leaving 10 bases between them. Germline CDR1 reads GTSNPN; CDR2 reads SVGIG (reference sequence). CDR3 length equals 13 residues. CDR3 sequence reads: CAWSVRLHEKLFF. In DNA form, the CDR3 reads TGTGCCTGGAGTGTACGTCTGCACGAAAAACTGTTTTTT.

The CDR3 region has the DNA TGTGCTAGTGGTTTGCCCCTGGGGGAACCTTACTACAATGAGCAGTTCTTC. It yields the protein CASGLPLGEPYYNEQFF. The V gene is TRBV12-5, the J gene TRBJ2-1; D possibly uses TRBD1 or TRBD2 (5 bases each). This CDR3 is built from 17 residues. Germline V CDR1 and CDR2: LGHNT, FRNRAP. V lost 2 bases and J lost 3, with 17 bases in between. Based on the CDR3 plus reference TRBV12-5 and TRBJ2-1, the full variable domain is DARVTQTPRHKVTEMGQEVTMRCQPILGHNTVFWYRQTMMQGLELLAYFRNRAPLDDSGMPKDRFSAEMPDATLATLKIQPSEPRDSAVYFCASGLPLGEPYYNEQFFGPGTRLTVL.

The chain couples TRBV29-1 to TRBJ2-1, with 15 bases aligning to TRBD2. This CDR3 comprises 14 residues. The junction had 2 bases not matched to a gene; V was cut back by 3 bases and J by 8 bases. Germline CDR1 is SQVTM and CDR2 is ANQGSEA. CDR3 in amino acids: CSVEGLAGGHEQFF. The CDR3 coding sequence is TGCAGCGTTGAGGGACTAGCGGGGGGTCATGAGCAGTTCTTC.

This clonotype was seen ten or more times. The chain has TRBV6-1 and TRBJ1-5; 11 bases map to TRBD1. Germline values: CDR1 MNHNS, CDR2 SASEGT. V trimming: 6 bases; J trimming: 7 bases; junction bases outside the gene matches: 8. The CDR3 length is 15 residues. The CDR3 DNA follows: TGTGCCAGCAGAGACGGGACAGGGGGAAGCCAGCCCCAGCATTTT. Protein product: CASRDGTGGSQPQHF.

This clonotype came up a few times. The CDR3 loop is CASSSPGLAGELETQYF. The DNA of the CDR3 is TGTGCCAGCAGTTCCCCGGGACTAGCGGGAGAACTAGAGACCCAGTACTTC. The chain has TRBV12-3 or TRBV12-4 and TRBJ2-5; TRBD2 aligns across 14 bases. J gave up 4 bases and V 4 bases, and 8 bases lay outside the gene matches. CDR3 length equals 17 residues.

The rearrangement joins TRBV18 to TRBJ1-5; 10 nucleotides line up with TRBD1. V lost 3 bases and J lost 6; bases outside the gene matches: 8. The length of the CDR3 is 16 residues. CDR1 is KGHSH, CDR2 LQKENI, per germline. The CDR3 reads CASSPQDRGVTQPQHF. In DNA form, the CDR3 reads TGTGCCAGCTCACCGCAGGACAGGGGGGTGACTCAGCCCCAGCATTTT.

This clonotype was recorded many times. V gene TRBV6-1 combines with J gene TRBJ2-5; D gene uncertain. This CDR3 spans 11 amino acids. The ends were cut back, 5 bases at V and 5 bases at J, with 6 bases in the middle. Germline values: CDR1 MNHNS, CDR2 SASEGT. The CDR3 spells CASSYDETQYF. As DNA, the CDR3 is TGTGCCAGCAGTTATGACGAGACCCAGTACTTC.

This clonotype was recorded many times. The chain is built from TRBV12-3 or TRBV12-4 and TRBJ2-7; maybe TRBD1 (6 bases). V shed 3 bases and J shed 1 base, with 10 bases lying between them. This CDR3 has 14 amino acids. CDR3 sequence (DNA): TGTGCCAGCAGTTTCGGACAGCAGTCCTACGAGCAGTACTTC. Amino acid sequence: CASSFGQQSYEQYF.

This clonotype has ten or more counts. The chain has TRBV5-1 and TRBJ2-7; 7 positions agree with TRBD1. The CDR3 is 14 amino acids. V dropped 0 bases and J dropped 1; count of bases not matched to a gene: 1. Germline V CDR1 and CDR2: SGHRS, YFSETQ. In nucleotides, the CDR3 is TGCGCCAGCAGCTTGGAGACAGGGTCCTACGAGCAGTACTTC. Its protein is CASSLETGSYEQYF.

The rearrangement joins TRBV4-2 to TRBJ2-3; D is unresolved. The CDR3 spans 13 residues. The germline gives CDR1 LGHNA, CDR2 YNFKEQ. V shed 0 bases and J shed 5 bases, with 6 bases lying between them. The CDR3 here is CASSQDPGDTQYF. The CDR3 nucleotides read TGTGCCAGCAGCCAAGACCCAGGAGATACGCAGTATTTT.

At least ten counts were recorded for this clonotype. The V call is TRBV27, the J call TRBJ2-7; 7 positions match TRBD1. This CDR3 is 15 amino acids long. After removal of 5 bases from V and 1 base from J, the junction contained 8 bases not matched to a gene. Germline CDR1 is MNHEY and CDR2 is SMNVEV (reference sequence). The CDR3 here is CASSRQGKISYEQYF. CDR3 coding DNA: TGTGCCAGCAGTCGACAGGGCAAGATTTCCTACGAGCAGTACTTC.

There are many counts of this clonotype. The chain joins TRBV11-2 to TRBJ2-1; D is unresolved. The germline CDR1 and CDR2 sequences are SGHAT and FQNNGV. V lost 6 bases to trimming and J lost 0 bases, with 18 bases between them. The CDR3 is 17 residues long. CDR3 DNA: TGTGCCAGCAGTCTTACCATTACCTTGAGCTCCTACAATGAGCAGTTCTTC. This gives the protein CASSLTITLSSYNEQFF.